This entry concerns a single T cell receptor beta chain. The antigen it recognizes is unknown. One end of the junction varies from germline; a read error may be responsible. In total, 666 healthy bone marrow donors made up the cohort. At the time of sampling, all cohort members were nominally healthy, though unrecorded immune exposures were likely present. The donor was CMV seropositive and was included in the group of approximately 300 seropositive cohort members. Every donor gave a peripheral blood sample, and the peripheral blood mononuclear cells from that sample were used for TCR beta sequencing. The Qiagen DNeasy Blood Extraction Kit was used to extract genomic DNA from the blood cell samples. This sample was taken from a study of cytomegalovirus exposure and HLA in healthy donors (dated 2017 in TCRdb). Describing the broader study: According to an earlier analysis of 587 of the donors, about 179 million T cells yielded over 100 million unique TCR beta sequences and roughly 280 Gb of sequence data. About 310 gigabases of sequencing data and tens of millions of unique TCR sequences were included in an early release covering roughly 600 HLA-typed donors. Of the roughly 400 genotyped donors, 80% to 90% were placed in the genetic ancestry cluster associated with self-reported Caucasian donors. The study aimed to test whether signatures of past pathogen exposure could be identified by cataloging public T cell receptors. The T cell repertoires of around 670 subjects were profiled by immunosequencing and related to cytomegalovirus serostatus. In addition to the first cohort of around 670 subjects, a separate validation cohort of 120 different subjects was used. To predict cytomegalovirus infection status, the study combined high-throughput TCR immunosequencing, statistical association of individual TCRs with disease status, and machine learning. To study patterns of TCR occurrence, a later analysis re-analyzed previously published TCR beta repertoires from 550 to 800 donors and added high-resolution HLA genotyping. Rather than using new phenotypic data, the later analysis identified candidate immune exposures from TCR beta sequences and from how often those sequences occurred across donors. An earlier analysis of a few hundred of the donors applied high-throughput TCR beta sequencing to assess whether each TCR beta V gene segment acted as functional or pseudogenic. Donor age, sex, ethnicity and CMV serostatus were collected together with the repertoire data. A later genetic analysis took genome-wide SNP genotypes for about 65% of the roughly 670 donors and used that subset as a discovery cohort. All discovery cohort repertoires had been generated on a single sequencing platform. Both class I and class II loci were covered by HLA typing, at four-digit resolution. The number of donors typed differed by locus, with roughly 620-630 for A, B, C, DRB1 and DQB1, roughly 520 for DQA1, about 610 for DPA1, and under 490 for DPB1. About five DR-DQ haplotypes were treated as single units for association and clustering because of strong linkage in the cohort. Among some 400 genotyped donors of the cohort, an average of around 240,000 unique TCR beta nucleotide sequences was sequenced per donor, of which roughly 17% were non-productive. On the study overall, not on this receptor specifically: Approximately 16 rarely observed V segments, including chromosome 9 orphons, were excluded from the earlier analysis of some 590 of the donors because counts were too low. A total of 150 or so TCR beta chains were listed by the study as associated with cytomegalovirus. A later genetic analysis reported fewer N-insertions in productive TCRs among donors in an Asian-associated ancestry cluster than the approximately 670-donor mean. A further reported finding was that TCR beta sequences accurately predicted the HLA-A and HLA-B alleles for most subjects in the first cohort. According to a later analysis, most CMV-associated TCR beta chains appeared to be HLA-restricted, and the HLA associations seemed to be driven largely by CMV exposure. The authors suggested that the approach could potentially be generalized to other disease states and immunological phenotypes. For the cohort, immune exposure information was limited to CMV serostatus. In a later analysis, HLA-associated TCR beta chains showed more clonal expansion and lower generation probabilities than non-associated chains that were equally common. Only TCR beta chains were sequenced in this cohort, and the absence of alpha or paired-chain data limited detectable features. In a later analysis, the rate of TCR association differed among HLA loci, with DRB1 alleles having the most associated TCRs and HLA-C alleles having the fewest. When HLA alleles, especially DR and DQ, strongly co-occurred, TCR associations were difficult to assign to individual alleles. Most TCR sequences were observed very rarely across donors, whereas some public TCRs were present in many individuals. Specific HLA alleles were associated with 15,000 to 20,000 TCR beta sequences at a false discovery rate of 0.05 in a later analysis. A few of the identified cytomegalovirus-associated TCR beta chains were confirmed in vitro to be specific for cytomegalovirus antigens. HLA typing was unavailable for some donors at each locus, so association tests used only the typed subset. An earlier analysis of 587 of the donors showed that most TCR beta V segments appeared in productive rearrangements either about 90% or about 30% of the time, which broadly matched IMGT annotations. Sequencing depth was assumed to be roughly uniform across donors in the presence/absence analyses, though that assumption may not hold. A cluster of highly shared sequence variants was judged likely to be a technical artifact of the sequencing pipeline. Some IMGT-functional V segments, including TRBV6-2 and TRBV6-3, could not be told apart with the 87-base-pair reads, so those segments were excluded. A later analysis reported that several top co-occurrence clusters appeared linked to parvovirus B19, influenza, CMV and Epstein-Barr virus. Correlated functional status among segregating V segments might reflect linkage disequilibrium, but an unknown experimental factor could not be ruled out. In a later genetic analysis, a missense DCLRE1C variant was associated with V-gene and J-gene trimming of TCR beta chains, and the association was replicated in an independent cohort. The classifier was reported to diagnose cytomegalovirus status with high specificity and sensitivity in both the original cohort and the validation cohort.

CDR1 SGHRS and CDR2 YFSETQ are derived from the germline V gene. The CDR3 spans 16 residues, from the cysteine through the phenylalanine. Left in the record is the CDR3 DNA by itself, 48 bases read in frame from the first base. The protocol used for the library was the immunoSEQ multiplex PCR assay. The multiplex PCR relied on a mix of 60 forward primers for TCR Vbeta segments and 13 reverse primers for TCR Jbeta segments. Amplification of the CDR3 region of rearranged TCR beta genes was performed with a multiplex PCR assay on genomic DNA. The amplified TCR beta libraries were sequenced on the Illumina HiSeq System as 87-base-pair reads. In the authors' own workflow: A later analysis counted tens of millions of unique TCR beta chains across the 550 to 700 repertoires, and 10 million to 12 million of these chains were shared by at least two donors. Raw reads were error-corrected and collapsed into unique sequences with a nearest-neighbor algorithm that merged closely related sequences to remove PCR and sequencing errors. V, D and J gene segments were assigned by aligning CDR3 sequences to IMGT reference sequences. Each retained sequence needed at least a six-nucleotide match to both a V gene segment and a J gene segment. A rearrangement was called productive if the CDR3 had no stop codons and remained in frame with V and J, and every other rearrangement was called non-productive. Following IMGT convention, CDR3 was defined as the stretch from the second conserved V-encoded cysteine to the conserved J-encoded phenylalanine. Sequences without an unambiguous match to a single V gene segment were excluded from the earlier analysis of approximately 560 of the donors. In an earlier analysis of some 590 of the donors, a V segment was called functional when productive rearrangements were above 56.7%, and segregating when the standard deviation between donors exceeded 5%. To diagnose cytomegalovirus status from the catalog of TCR beta chain sequences, a statistical classification framework was built. In a later analysis, V and J genes were assigned by comparing TCR nucleotide sequences against IMGT/GENE-DB human TR gene sequences. In a later analysis, CDR3 sequences and most-parsimonious VDJ recombination scenarios were assigned using the TCRdist pipeline. In a later analysis, each TCR beta chain was defined by its CDR3 amino acid sequence together with its V-gene family, and reads without a unique V-gene family were excluded. As a way to deal with suspected cross-contamination and a sequencing artifact, a later analysis dropped hundreds of nucleotide sequences that were highly shared and had low generation probability. For each public chain, a later analysis derived a clonal expansion index from normalized ranks of inferred template counts within each repertoire. In a later analysis, generation probabilities were computed with a VDJ recombination model fitted to out-of-frame rearrangements, and the resulting probabilities were checked against IGoR. In a later analysis, TCR-TCR, TCR-HLA and TCR-CMV co-occurrence was scored with hypergeometric tests, and a repertoire-size bias correction was applied to TCR pairs. A later analysis estimated false discovery rates by permuting HLA or CMV assignments 20 times. In a later analysis, co-occurring TCRs were grouped using DBSCAN, with TCRdist sequence similarity added in when clustering inside HLA-allele-positive subsets. Co-occurrence clustering excluded repertoires with fewer than 30,000 or more than 120,000 public chains, plus five with anomalous nucleotide sharing. This immuneACCESS table, as held by TCRdb, lists in-frame sequences with V and J called but not all clones. Of the missing ones, under half trace to an unresolved V gene in checked studies; the others have no known cause. Clone size and the V and J calls come from that table; the DNA yielded D and trimming. The sample table holds roughly 68,000 clones, of which under 80% were seen once. The top ten constitute approximately 4.8% of the sample.

The chain is made from TRBV5-1 and TRBJ1-2; TRBD1 aligns with 7 central bases. The sequenced material came from PBMCs. This sequence was found in a male donor in good health and CMV-seropositive. The DNA is as follows: TGCGCCAGCAGCTTGGCGCTGGGGACAGCTAACTATGGCTACCCCTTC. The encoded protein is CASSLALGTANYGYPF.